This T cell receptor (beta chain) came from a study of T cell responses to AZD1222 COVID-19 vaccine (dated by TCRdb to about 2021). For context, the study as a whole: Because spike-specific TCR depth and breadth did not differ between the two schedules, AZD1222 recipients who got a second dose at roughly 4 weeks were pooled with those who got a second dose at roughly 12 weeks. Trial participants were enrolled into age subgroups of 18-55, 56-69 and 70-plus years, which contained about 150, 27 and 61 TCR-sequenced participants, respectively. A total of 233 trial participants underwent TCR sequencing, of whom about 210 received two doses of AZD1222 and 26 received two doses of the MenACWY control vaccine.

Details on this clone: Its antigen is unknown. It has no much larger one-base neighbor in the sample; base qualities were not kept.

The time point tag for this specimen amounts to: baseline before first vaccination. Vaccinee samples were obtained from the UK trials COV001 and COV002, which included a single-blind randomized controlled phase 2/3 trial of AZD1222 (ChAdOx1 nCoV-19) in healthy adults. For TCRbeta chain sequencing, PBMC samples from trial participants were taken at day 0 and at day 28 after the second dose. The CDR3 regions of human TCRbeta chains were analyzed by immunosequencing. Per the authors' processing: Repertoire TCRs were checked for matches against a reference library of SARS-CoV-2-specific TCRs that had been generated using the MIRA antigen-specificity platform. Breadth was defined as the fraction of unique TCRs that were SARS-CoV-2-associated, and depth was defined as the fraction of total T cells that were SARS-CoV-2-associated. Using the MIRA data, each spike-specific TCR was mapped to the spike region that the TCR reacts to and placed in a CD4 or CD8 class. Log10-transformed breadth and depth values were compared by one-way ANOVA with Sidak's multiple comparisons tests. Sourced from immuneACCESS, this table was stored by TCRdb with only in-frame sequences that have V and J called. A share of the clones is absent; for the studies checked, an unresolved V gene accounts for under half, and the remainder has no known explanation. V and J calls and clone size are copied from that table; D and trimming were computed from the DNA. The sample table contains roughly 120,000 clones; only one count was recorded for about 86% of them. The ten largest clonotypes hold about 12% of the sample.

The CDR3 runs 13 residues from the cysteine to the phenylalanine. Just the 39-base CDR3 DNA is kept, in frame starting at base 1. V and J are truncated by 4 bases and 3 bases respectively, leaving an intervening sequence of 9 bases. The germline V gene (reference sequence) specifies LNHDA as CDR1 and SQIVND as CDR2. Summary of the overall study and its limitations: Vaccine-associated CD4 TCRs spanned the whole spike protein, with dominant responses in regions 160-218 and 743-854. Reportedly, close to half of the unique spike-specific TCRs recognized epitopes lying outside the regions that are mutated in the B.1.351 and B.1.1.7 variants. Participants were mostly white British, with more females than males. The authors suggested clonal diversity may have been underestimated. In the small 56-69-year group, the increase in depth fell short of significance, most likely because of low power. Conclusions about previously exposed vaccinees are limited, since just 5 or 6 AZD1222 recipients were seropositive for SARS-CoV-2 at baseline. Because no day 14 peak-response samples were available, the repertoires could be characterized only after the peak T cell response. After two AZD1222 doses, spike-specific TCR breadth and depth were significantly higher than at day 0 and than in MenACWY recipients.

The source was peripheral blood, collected on day 0 of AZD1222 vaccination. The clonotype comes from an adult in good health. This chain is built from TRBV19 and TRBJ1-1; the D gene lacks a confident call. The CDR3 protein: CASSTTIDTEAFF. The DNA reads as follows: TGTGCCAGTAGTACGACGATTGACACTGAAGCTTTCTTT.